Sequencing of this T cell receptor beta chain was carried out in a study of human thymus T cells. General study findings and limits: The authors found apparently biased V and J gene usage in thymic and blood repertoires. Related research described strongly overlapping thymic repertoires in unrelated people.

The CDR3 spans 17 residues. Germline CDR1 reads MNHEY; CDR2 reads SMNVEV (reference sequence). V lost 6 bases, J lost 5 bases, and 25 bases lay in between. Resections obtained during corrective heart surgery supplied the thymus tissue. Healthy Finnish infants having corrective surgery for congenital heart defects served as donors. TCRdb's copy holds only in-frame clones and misses some; the assay was immunoSEQ multiplex PCR. This sample has approximately 71,000 clones, with roughly 95% found just once. In regard to this clone: Antigen: not known.

The sample was thymus tissue. The receptor was isolated from a girl in the first two years of life with a congenital heart defect but otherwise immunologically healthy. This chain links TRBV27 with TRBJ1-2; D possibly corresponds to TRBD1 (5 bases). As DNA, the CDR3 is TGTGCCAGCAGCCCGAAGGTAGGGGAGGGTGCAGCGTATGGCTACACCTTC. This gives the protein CASSPKVGEGAAYGYTF.